The 19 T cell receptor beta chains given below trace back to one sample, sequenced in a study of human T cells and chemical hapten exposure. Noted time point: patch test 3, about 24 weeks after DPC sensitization. Stated treatment: therapeutic diphenylcyclopropenone sensitization with weekly scalp DPC. TCRdb processed the RACE reads anew with MiXCR; each CDR3 protein has one entry. Of more than 95,000 distinct CDR3 sequences in the sample, roughly 27% were seen once. The sample consisted of whole blood, taken in connection with sensitization to the hapten diphenylcyclopropenone (DPC). These TCRs come from a man aged 35 to 55 with alopecia areata. Some clones in this sample may be carry-over from other donors' samples.

This clonotype appeared a few times. V usage is TRBV2 and J usage is TRBJ2-6; D is uncertain. This CDR3 is 15 amino acids long. Trimming removed 3 bases at V and 1 base at J, with 7 bases between. From germline, CDR1 is SNHLY and CDR2 FYNNEI. CDR3 bases: TGTGCCAGCAGTGAGCTAGGATCTGGGGCCAACGTCCTGACTTTC. Its protein is CASSELGSGANVLTF. The full variable domain, completed using reference TRBV2 and TRBJ2-6, is EPEVTQTPSHQVTQMGQEVILRCVPISNHLYFYWYRQILGQKVEFLVSFYNNEISEKSEIFDDQFSVERPDGSNFTLKIRSTKLEDSAMYFCASSELGSGANVLTFGAGSRLTVL.

V usage is TRBV2 and J usage is TRBJ1-2; 9 bases map to TRBD1. The ends lost 9 bases at V and 6 bases at J; junction bases unmatched: 5. The V gene's germline CDR1 is SNHLY and CDR2 FYNNEI. The CDR3 extends over 12 amino acids. The CDR3 bases are TGTGCCAGGTTGACAGGGGGGAATGGCTACACCTTC. Residues: CARLTGGNGYTF.

The rearrangement links TRBV6-5 to TRBJ2-3; D remains ambiguous. Germline CDR1 is MNHEY and CDR2 is SVGAGI. Deletions cut 7 bases from V and 2 bases from J, with 10 bases between. The CDR3 sequence is 13 residues long. Here the CDR3 DNA reads TGTGCCAGCACTGGCAGCCTCACAGATACGCAGTATTTT. Protein sequence: CASTGSLTDTQYF.

There are a few counts of this clonotype. An end of the junction does not agree with germline; a read error may underlie this. The chain links TRBV29-1 to TRBJ2-7; 8 bases are shared with TRBD2. Germline V lookup: CDR1 SQVTM, CDR2 ANQGSEA. The CDR3 is 11 residues long. The CDR3 DNA is TGCAGCGTTCGAAGCGGGGGTCCCCAGAACTTC. Encoded protein: CSVRSGGPQNF.

The chain uses TRBV29-1 and TRBJ2-5; D not resolved. CDR1 SQVTM and CDR2 ANQGSEA come from the germline V gene. CDR3 size: 12 residues. Trimming took 3 bases from V and 0 from J, leaving 5 bases between them. The CDR3 here is CSVEWHQETQYF. CDR3 nucleotides: TGCAGCGTTGAGTGGCACCAAGAGACCCAGTACTTC.

The chain links TRBV27 to TRBJ2-7, with 8 bases that match TRBD1. Germline V lookup: CDR1 MNHEY, CDR2 SMNVEV (reference sequence). Losses at the gene ends were 8 bases for V and 6 bases for J; bases not matched to a gene: 6. The CDR3 sequence is 12 residues long. The CDR3 DNA reads TGTGCCAGCTCCGACAGGGGCGGCGAGCAGTACTTC. Amino acid sequence: CASSDRGGEQYF.

This clonotype was seen once. The V and J genes are TRBV6-5 and TRBJ1-5; D not certain. The germline V gene encodes CDR1 MNHEY and CDR2 SVGAGI. This CDR3 contains 14 residues. V dropped 0 bases and J dropped 1 base, with 4 bases sitting between them. Written as DNA, the CDR3 is TGTGCCAGCAGTTACTCACAGAGCAATCAGCCCCAGCATTTT. Translating it yields CASSYSQSNQPQHF.

This sequence joins TRBV9 and TRBJ2-1; possible D gene TRBD1, 6 bases. The CDR3 is 15 amino acids. CDR1 is SGDLS and CDR2 is YYNGEE in the germline V gene. V lost 0 bases and J lost 4, with 11 bases in between. Here the CDR3 DNA reads TGTGCCAGCAGCGTAGGGACAGCTTCATACAATGAGCAGTTCTTC. Amino acid sequence: CASSVGTASYNEQFF.

CDR3 sequence reads: CASRRGPNTDTQYF. CDR3 bases: TGTGCCAGCCGAAGGGGACCGAACACAGATACGCAGTATTTT. The gene calls are TRBV6-2 or TRBV6-3 and TRBJ2-3; the D gene could be TRBD1 or TRBD2 (5 bases each). From germline, CDR1 is MNHEY and CDR2 SVGEGT. There are 14 residues in the CDR3. V lost 8 bases and J lost 2, with 14 bases in between.

The V and J genes are TRBV29-1 and TRBJ1-2; tentatively, D is TRBD1 (6 bases). There are 14 residues in the CDR3. Germline CDR1 SQVTM, CDR2 ANQGSEA. The V and J ends lost 5 bases and 4 bases respectively, with 17 bases between them. The CDR3 is CSVSDRPLIYGYTF. The CDR3 nucleotides are TGCAGCGTTTCCGACAGGCCTCTTATCTATGGCTACACCTTC. The complete variable domain, with remaining parts taken from reference TRBV29-1 and TRBJ1-2, reads SAVISQKPSRDICQRGTSLTIQCQVDSQVTMMFWYRQQPGQSLTLIATANQGSEATYESGFVIDKFPISRPNLTFSTLTVSNMSPEDSSIYLCSVSDRPLIYGYTFGSGTRLTVV.

The chain couples TRBV7-9 to TRBJ2-7; maybe TRBD2 (6 bases). The CDR3 has 13 residues. The V and J ends lost 4 bases and 5 bases respectively, with 12 bases between them. Germline V gene lookup returns CDR1 SEHNR and CDR2 FQNEAQ (reference sequence). CDR3 sequence reads: CASSWDWGNEQYF. The CDR3 region has the DNA TGTGCCAGCAGCTGGGACTGGGGTAACGAGCAGTACTTC.

This rearrangement joins TRBV6-6 to TRBJ2-3, with 13 bases lining up with TRBD2. CDR1 and CDR2 (germline): MNHNY, SVGAGI (reference sequence). J gave up 2 bases and V 7 bases, and 6 bases lay outside the gene matches. The CDR3 spans 16 residues. The CDR3 coding sequence is TGTGCCAGCACCATAGGACTAGCGGGAGTCACAGATACGCAGTATTTT. This codes for CASTIGLAGVTDTQYF.

This clonotype occurred a few times. This sequence joins TRBV27 and TRBJ2-7, with a tentative D call TRBD2 (6 bases). Trimming removed 3 bases at V and 3 bases at J, with 12 bases between. The germline V gene encodes CDR1 MNHEY and CDR2 SMNVEV (reference sequence). The CDR3 contains 14 residues. The chain's CDR3 is CASSFGGSGYEQYF. The CDR3 nucleotides are TGTGCCAGCAGTTTCGGAGGGTCCGGCTACGAGCAGTACTTC.

The chain has TRBV6-1 and TRBJ2-3; D is unclear. Per germline, CDR1 MNHNS and CDR2 SASEGT. The CDR3 contains 15 residues. Trimming pared 1 base from V and 0 bases from J, leaving 8 bases between. CDR3 nucleotides: TGTGCCAGCAGTGAAGGTCGACTTAGCACAGATACGCAGTATTTT. Translation gives CASSEGRLSTDTQYF.

A few counts support this clonotype. This chain joins TRBV15 and TRBJ2-1; the match to TRBD1 covers 7 bases. CDR3 size: 15 residues. V trimming: 5 bases; J trimming: 7 bases; junction bases outside the gene matches: 11. CDR1 is LNHNV and CDR2 is YYDKDF in the germline V gene (reference sequence). Here the CDR3 reads CATSPDRAGVNEQFF. In nucleotides, the CDR3 is TGTGCCACCAGCCCTGACAGGGCGGGTGTGAATGAGCAGTTCTTC.

This clonotype has just a few counts. V gene TRBV3-1 combines with J gene TRBJ2-7; 8 positions match TRBD2. CDR1 is LGHDT, CDR2 YNNKEL, per germline (reference sequence). The trim removed 3 bases at V and 6 bases at J, leaving 4 bases unmatched. The CDR3 spans 13 residues. CDR3 in DNA: TGTGCCAGCAGCCACGGGACTAGGGGCGAGCAGTACTTC. Its translation: CASSHGTRGEQYF.

This clonotype was recorded a few times. The V and J genes are TRBV20-1 and TRBJ1-5; no clear D gene. CDR1 is DFQATT, CDR2 SNEGSKA, per germline (reference sequence). The V end was cut by 6 bases, the J end by 0 bases, with 12 bases between. The CDR3 loop spans 14 amino acids. Here the CDR3 reads CSAVLPISNQPQHF. As DNA, the CDR3 is TGCAGTGCCGTCCTTCCTATTAGCAATCAGCCCCAGCATTTT.

This clonotype turned up a few times. V usage is TRBV20-1 and J usage is TRBJ2-4; possible D gene TRBD2, 7 bases. The V gene lost 2 bases and the J gene lost 2 bases, with 16 bases spanning the gap. This CDR3 is built from 16 residues. Germline V gene sequence: CDR1 DFQATT, CDR2 SNEGSKA (reference sequence). The CDR3 sequence: CSARRGGGESKNIQYF. The CDR3 DNA is TGCAGTGCTAGAAGGGGGGGGGGGGAGTCCAAAAACATTCAGTACTTC.

This clonotype was seen more than once but under ten times. The gene calls are TRBV20-1 and TRBJ2-1; the D is unclear. This CDR3 region has 15 residues. V was pared by 3 bases and J by 0 bases, with 12 bases between. Per the germline V gene, CDR1 is DFQATT and CDR2 is SNEGSKA (reference sequence). The CDR3 coding sequence is TGCAGTGCTAGTAGGATGGGAAGCTCCTACAATGAGCAGTTCTTC. Its protein product is CSASRMGSSYNEQFF.